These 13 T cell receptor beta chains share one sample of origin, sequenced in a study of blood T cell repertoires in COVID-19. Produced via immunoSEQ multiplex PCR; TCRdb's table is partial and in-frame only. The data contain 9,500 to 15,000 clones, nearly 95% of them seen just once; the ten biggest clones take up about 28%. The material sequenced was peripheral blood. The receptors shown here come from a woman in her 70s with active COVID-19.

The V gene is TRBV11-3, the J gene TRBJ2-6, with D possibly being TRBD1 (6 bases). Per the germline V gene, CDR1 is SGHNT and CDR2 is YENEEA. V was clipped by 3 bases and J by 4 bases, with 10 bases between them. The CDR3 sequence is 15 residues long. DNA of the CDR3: TGTGCCAGCAGCTTGCAGGGGATAGGGGCCAACGTCCTGACTTTC. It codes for CASSLQGIGANVLTF.

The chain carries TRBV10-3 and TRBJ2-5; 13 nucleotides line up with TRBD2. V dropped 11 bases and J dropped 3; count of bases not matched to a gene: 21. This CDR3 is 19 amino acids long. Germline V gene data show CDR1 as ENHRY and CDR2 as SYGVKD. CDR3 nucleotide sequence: TGTGCCTCTCCGCGCTTTGGTGTACGACTAGCGGGAGGAAAAGAGACCCAGTACTTC. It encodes CASPRFGVRLAGGKETQYF.

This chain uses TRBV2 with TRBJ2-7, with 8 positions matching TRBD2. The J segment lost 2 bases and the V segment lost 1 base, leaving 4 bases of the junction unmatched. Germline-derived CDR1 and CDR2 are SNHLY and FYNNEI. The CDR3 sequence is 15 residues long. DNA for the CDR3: TGTGCCAGCAGTGAAGGCTCTAGCGGGCCCTACGAGCAGTACTTC. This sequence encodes CASSEGSSGPYEQYF.

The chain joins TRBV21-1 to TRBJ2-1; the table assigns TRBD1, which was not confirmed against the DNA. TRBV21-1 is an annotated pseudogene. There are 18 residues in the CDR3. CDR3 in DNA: TGTGCCAGCAGGGGGACAGGGGATGACGATACCCGATACAATGAGCAGTTCTTC. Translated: CASRGTGDDDTRYNEQFF.

This chain's CDR3 is CASSLDSGRGGELFF. The CDR3 bases are TGTGCCAGCAGCTTAGATAGCGGGAGGGGCGGGGAGCTGTTTTTT. This chain uses TRBV7-8 with TRBJ2-2, with 11 bases that match TRBD2. V was pared by 1 base and J by 7 bases, with 2 bases of the junction left unmatched. Germline V gene sequence: CDR1 SGHVS, CDR2 FQNEAQ. The CDR3 spans 15 residues.

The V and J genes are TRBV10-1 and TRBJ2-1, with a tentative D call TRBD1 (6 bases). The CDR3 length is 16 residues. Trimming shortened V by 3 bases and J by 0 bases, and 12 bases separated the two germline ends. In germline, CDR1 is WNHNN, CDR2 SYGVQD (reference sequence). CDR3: CASSDRLGASYNEQFF. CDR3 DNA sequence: TGCGCCAGCAGTGACCGTCTGGGGGCCTCCTACAATGAGCAGTTCTTC.

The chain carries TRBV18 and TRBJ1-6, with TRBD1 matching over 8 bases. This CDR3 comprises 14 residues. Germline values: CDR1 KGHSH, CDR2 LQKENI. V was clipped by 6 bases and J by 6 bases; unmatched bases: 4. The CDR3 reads CASSPDRGNSPLHF. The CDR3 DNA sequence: TGTGCCAGCTCTCCCGACAGGGGTAATTCACCCCTCCACTTT.

The CDR3 spells CASSLVKLGGTYNEQFF. CDR3 bases: TGTGCCAGCAGTTTAGTCAAACTCGGGGGTACTTACAATGAGCAGTTCTTC. The chain combines TRBV28 with TRBJ2-1; TRBD2 is a possible D gene (6 bases). The V end was cut by 2 bases, the J end by 4 bases, with 18 bases between. This CDR3 spans 17 amino acids. Germline V CDR1 and CDR2: MDHEN, SYDVKM.

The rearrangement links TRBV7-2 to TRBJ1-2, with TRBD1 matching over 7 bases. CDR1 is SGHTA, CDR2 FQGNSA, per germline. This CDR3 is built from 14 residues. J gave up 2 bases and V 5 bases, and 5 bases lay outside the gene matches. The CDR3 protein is CASSVSGQNYGYTF. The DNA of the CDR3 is TGTGCCAGCAGCGTCTCGGGACAGAACTATGGCTACACCTTC.

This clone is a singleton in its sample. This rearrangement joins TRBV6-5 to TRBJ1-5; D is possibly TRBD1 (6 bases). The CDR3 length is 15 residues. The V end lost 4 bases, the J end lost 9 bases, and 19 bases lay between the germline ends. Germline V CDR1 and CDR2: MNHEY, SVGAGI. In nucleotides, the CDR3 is TGTGCCAGCAGTTCTCAGAGACAGGTTTTGTGGCCCCAGCATTTT. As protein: CASSSQRQVLWPQHF.

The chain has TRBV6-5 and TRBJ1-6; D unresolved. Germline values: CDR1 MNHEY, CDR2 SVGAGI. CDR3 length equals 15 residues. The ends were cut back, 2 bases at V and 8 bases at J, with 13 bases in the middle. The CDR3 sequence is CASSYDTRRDSPLHF. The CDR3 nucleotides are TGTGCCAGCAGTTACGACACCCGTCGAGATTCACCCCTCCACTTT.

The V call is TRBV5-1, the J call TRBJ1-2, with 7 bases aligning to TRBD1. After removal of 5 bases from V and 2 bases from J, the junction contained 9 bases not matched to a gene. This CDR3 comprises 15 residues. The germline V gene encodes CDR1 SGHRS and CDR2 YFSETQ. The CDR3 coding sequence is TGCGCCAGCAGGGATCCGACAGGGCCCAACTATGGCTACACCTTC. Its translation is CASRDPTGPNYGYTF.

The CDR3 loop is CASSHLGERHNEKLFF. The CDR3, as DNA: TGTGCCAGCAGCCACCTCGGGGAGAGACATAATGAAAAACTGTTTTTT. The chain is built from TRBV14 and TRBJ1-4; no firm D call. The CDR3 runs 16 residues. Germline V gene lookup returns CDR1 SGHDN and CDR2 FVKESK. V was trimmed by 3 bases and J by 4 bases, leaving 15 bases between them.